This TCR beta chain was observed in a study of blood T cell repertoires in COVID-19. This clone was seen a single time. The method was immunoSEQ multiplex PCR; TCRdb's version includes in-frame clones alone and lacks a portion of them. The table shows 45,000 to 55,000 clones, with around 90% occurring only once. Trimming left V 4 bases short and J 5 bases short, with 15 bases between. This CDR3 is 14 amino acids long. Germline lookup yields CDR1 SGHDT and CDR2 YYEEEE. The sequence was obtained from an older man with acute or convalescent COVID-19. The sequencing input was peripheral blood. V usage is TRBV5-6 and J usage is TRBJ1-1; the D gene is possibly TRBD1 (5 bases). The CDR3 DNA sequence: TGTGCCAGCAGCGTAGGTTGGGGGGGAACTGAAGCTTTCTTT. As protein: CASSVGWGGTEAFF.